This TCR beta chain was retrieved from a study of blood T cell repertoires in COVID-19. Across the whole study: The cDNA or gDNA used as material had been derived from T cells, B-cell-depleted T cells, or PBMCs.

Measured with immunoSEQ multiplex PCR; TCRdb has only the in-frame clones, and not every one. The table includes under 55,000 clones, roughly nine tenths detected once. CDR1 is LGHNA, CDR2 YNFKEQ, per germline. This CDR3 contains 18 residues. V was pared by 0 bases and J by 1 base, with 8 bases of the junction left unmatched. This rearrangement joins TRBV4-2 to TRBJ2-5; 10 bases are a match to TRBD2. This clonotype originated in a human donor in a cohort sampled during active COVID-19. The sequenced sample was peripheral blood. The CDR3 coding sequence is TGTGCCAGCAGCCAAGAAGGGGGGTGGACTAGCGGCCAAGAGACCCAGTACTTC. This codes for CASSQEGGWTSGQETQYF.